The 7 T cell receptor beta chains reported below all come from one sample, sequenced in a study of post-analysis software for immune sequencing data. What these receptors recognize is not known. Presence of unique molecular identifiers characterized the TCR beta cDNA libraries. Via MiXCR, TCRdb re-called the PCR reads, giving one row per CDR3 protein. The data show 700,000 to 900,000 distinct CDR3 sequences, 35% to 55% seen once. Overall study results and limits: TRBV segments more frequent in patients than in controls numbered about five and included TRBV5-6, TRBV5-1 and TRBV20-1.

Specimen: blood. These TCRs come from a girl between 5 and 17 years old with multiple sclerosis.

V usage is TRBV6-5 and J usage is TRBJ1-2; the match to TRBD1 covers 8 bases. The germline CDR1 and CDR2 sequences are MNHEY and SVGAGI. The CDR3 contains 16 residues. Unmatched junction bases numbered 8, after V lost 5 bases and J lost 0 bases. CDR3 protein: CASSRTPQGANYGYTF. CDR3 nucleotides: TGTGCCAGCAGTCGCACCCCACAGGGGGCTAACTATGGCTACACCTTC.

The rearrangement joins TRBV5-1 to TRBJ2-7, with 12 nucleotides matching TRBD2. The CDR3 has 19 amino acids. Per the germline V gene, CDR1 is SGHRS and CDR2 is YFSETQ. V lost 0 bases and J lost 4; bases outside the gene matches: 14. DNA for the CDR3: TGCGCCAGCAGCTTGGGCCCGCGAACTAGCGGGAGGTTTCCGTACGAGCAGTACTTC. It translates to CASSLGPRTSGRFPYEQYF.

The V and J genes are TRBV12-3 or TRBV12-4 and TRBJ1-6; D perhaps matches TRBD1 (5 bases). Trimming stripped 7 bases from V and 5 bases from J, with 12 bases between. This CDR3 has 14 residues. The CDR3: CASKFGGDNSPLHF. DNA for the CDR3: TGTGCCAGCAAGTTCGGGGGGGATAATTCACCCCTCCACTTT.

The CDR3 DNA reads TGCGCCAGCAGCCTCCCTAGCGAGACCAAAAACATTCAGTACTTC. It encodes CASSLPSETKNIQYF. J is TRBJ2-4 and V is TRBV5-1; D might be TRBD2 (6 bases). CDR3 length equals 15 residues. V lost 4 bases to trimming and J lost 2 bases, with 13 bases between them. The germline V gene encodes CDR1 SGHRS and CDR2 YFSETQ.

This sequence joins TRBV7-9 and TRBJ1-5, with D uncertain. The germline V gene encodes CDR1 SEHNR and CDR2 FQNEAQ (reference sequence). The length of the CDR3 is 14 residues. Trimming removed 1 base from V and 2 bases from J, with 6 bases in between. CDR3 nucleotides: TGTGCCAGCAGCTTAGGACACGGCAATCAGCCCCAGCATTTT. Translated: CASSLGHGNQPQHF.

The chain joins TRBV6-1 to TRBJ1-1; D is unresolved. The germline V gene has CDR1 MNHNS and CDR2 SASEGT. CDR3 length: 13 amino acids. Deletions cut 6 bases from V and 6 bases from J, with 14 bases between. CDR3 region: CASSHVSGPEAFF. As DNA, the CDR3 is TGTGCCAGCAGCCACGTATCCGGGCCTGAAGCTTTCTTT.

The sample holds a few counts of this clonotype. The chain is built from TRBV12-3 or TRBV12-4 and TRBJ2-3; D is undetermined. V was cut by 6 bases and J by 6 bases, with 1 base left in between. This CDR3 has 9 residues. CDR3 residues: CASRDTQYF. CDR3 sequence (DNA): TGTGCCAGCAGGGATACGCAGTATTTT.